The 26 T cell receptor beta chains given below trace back to one sample, sequenced in a study of blood T cells in healthy people across ages. A sample-barcoded 5' primer and a J-beta primer mix were used in a second PCR of about 7 to 12 cycles. TCRdb re-called the 5' RACE reads with MiXCR, one entry per CDR3 protein. The sample includes about 1.8 million distinct CDR3 sequences, roughly 50% of them seen just once. What was sequenced was blood. Every receptor here comes from a woman aged 40 to 55 in good health.

J is TRBJ1-2 and V is TRBV4-3, with TRBD1 matching 7 bases. V gave up 3 bases and J gave up 2 bases; unmatched junction bases: 3. This CDR3 region has 14 residues. CDR1 is LGHNA and CDR2 is YSLEER in the germline V gene. This CDR3 is CASSHRGQNYGYTF. The CDR3, as DNA: TGCGCCAGCAGCCATAGGGGACAGAACTATGGCTACACCTTC.

The CDR3 DNA reads TGCAGTGCTCCGGCGGACAGGGAGAGCGACTATGGCTACACCTTC. Its translation is CSAPADRESDYGYTF. The V call is TRBV20-1, the J call TRBJ1-2; 8 bases are shared with TRBD1. Germline trimming cut 5 bases from V and 3 bases from J; bases unmatched to any gene: 11. The CDR3 consists of 15 residues. CDR1 and CDR2 from the germline V gene are DFQATT and SNEGSKA (reference sequence).

The chain combines TRBV14 with TRBJ2-3; possibly TRBD2 for D (6 bases). The CDR3 runs 16 residues. The germline V gene has CDR1 SGHDN and CDR2 FVKESK. V lost 3 bases, J lost 1 base, and 14 bases lay in between. CDR3 bases: TGTGCCAGCAGCCAGTTGGGAGGAAGACGCACAGATACGCAGTATTTT. Translation gives CASSQLGGRRTDTQYF.

The rearrangement uses TRBV15 and TRBJ2-3; D not resolved. The V gene's germline CDR1 is LNHNV and CDR2 YYDKDF (reference sequence). The CDR3 runs to 16 residues. V shed 0 bases and J shed 4 bases, with 14 bases lying between them. CDR3 DNA: TGTGCCACCAGCAGAGACCGGGTCTACCCGGCAGATACGCAGTATTTT. Protein: CATSRDRVYPADTQYF.

In the case of this clonotype: Given a much more abundant clone one base away, this may be a read error. This chain uses TRBV12-3 or TRBV12-4 with TRBJ1-2; D is unclear. V dropped 5 bases and J dropped 7 bases, with 20 bases sitting between them. CDR3 length: 15 amino acids. CDR3 bases: TGTGCCAGCAGTAACCCCGGCCGGATCGGAAGTGGCTACACCTTC. It translates to CASSNPGRIGSGYTF.

This clonotype was seen repeatedly, ten times or more. The chain employs TRBV7-2 and TRBJ2-3; D remains ambiguous. Germline V CDR1 and CDR2: SGHTA, FQGNSA. V was trimmed by 3 bases and J by 2 bases, leaving 3 bases between them. This CDR3 has 12 residues. CDR3 bases: TGTGCCAGCAGCTTTTACACAGATACGCAGTATTTT. This translates into CASSFYTDTQYF.

The chain employs TRBV3-1 and TRBJ2-1, with D maybe TRBD2 (8 bases). Germline lookup yields CDR1 LGHDT and CDR2 YNNKEL (reference sequence). The CDR3 is 19 residues long. V lost 3 bases, J lost 6 bases, and 27 bases lay in between. The CDR3 nucleotides are TGTGCCAGCAGCCACCGGGACAGCCAAATAGCGGGGACTATCAATGAGCAGTTCTTC. Protein: CASSHRDSQIAGTINEQFF.

V is TRBV12-3 or TRBV12-4 and J is TRBJ2-7, with 9 bases identical to TRBD1. The CDR3 spans 15 residues. Germline trimming cut 6 bases from V and 3 bases from J; bases unmatched to any gene: 9. The CDR3 is CASSFRGTGSYEQYF. CDR3 DNA: TGTGCCAGCAGCTTCCGCGGGACAGGGAGCTACGAGCAGTACTTC.

The chain couples TRBV5-5 to TRBJ2-4, with D tentatively TRBD1 (5 bases). The J call may not be correct, given that the DNA end is closer to TRBJ2-7. This CDR3 region has 15 residues. CDR1 and CDR2 from the germline V gene are SGHKS and YYEKEE (reference sequence). The CDR3 here is CASSLDIRVTYEQYF. The CDR3 DNA reads TGTGCCAGCAGCTTGGATATCAGGGTGACCTACGAGCAGTACTTC.

The chain is built from TRBV6-2 or TRBV6-3 and TRBJ2-3; perhaps TRBD1 as D (5 bases). Deletions cut 6 bases from V and 4 bases from J, with 11 bases between. CDR1 is MNHEY and CDR2 is SVGEGT in the germline V gene. The CDR3 is made up of 13 amino acids. This CDR3 reads CASRNLQADTQYF. The CDR3 bases are TGTGCCAGCAGAAACCTACAGGCAGATACGCAGTATTTT.

A note on this clonotype: One base away lies a much larger clone, so this may be a sequencing read error. The chain combines TRBV7-9 with TRBJ1-2; 7 bases match TRBD1. After removal of 5 bases from V and 4 bases from J, the junction contained 7 bases not matched to a gene. CDR3 length equals 14 residues. From germline, CDR1 is SEHNR and CDR2 FQNEAQ (reference sequence). The CDR3 region has the DNA TGTGCCAGCAGCCCGGGACAGACTATCTATGGCTACACCTTC. This encodes CASSPGQTIYGYTF.

The gene calls are TRBV10-3 and TRBJ2-1, with D unclear. Trimming left V 2 bases short and J 6 bases short, with 5 bases between. Germline lookup yields CDR1 ENHRY and CDR2 SYGVKD. The CDR3 sequence is 12 residues long. The CDR3 nucleotides read TGTGCCATCAGTGAGGGGGTCAATGAGCAGTTCTTC. Its translation is CAISEGVNEQFF.

This clonotype was seen only a few times. The V and J genes are TRBV4-1 and TRBJ1-2; D is unclear. The V end lost 1 base, the J end lost 7 bases, and 10 bases lay between the germline ends. CDR3 length: 13 residues. The germline gives CDR1 MGHRA, CDR2 YSYEKL. CDR3 residues: CASSQVEGFGYTF. CDR3 nucleotide sequence: TGCGCCAGCAGCCAAGTTGAGGGTTTTGGCTACACCTTC.

The genes are TRBV3-1 and TRBJ2-3; 10 nucleotides align to TRBD2. The germline gives CDR1 LGHDT, CDR2 YNNKEL (reference sequence). Germline trimming cut 4 bases from V and 1 base from J; bases unmatched to any gene: 5. This CDR3 comprises 16 residues. The CDR3 DNA reads TGTGCCAGCAGCCCTTTCCTAGCGGGGGGCACAGATACGCAGTATTTT. Its translation is CASSPFLAGGTDTQYF.

The rearrangement links TRBV7-3 to TRBJ2-2; 11 nucleotides agree with TRBD2. The ends lost 4 bases at V and 4 bases at J; junction bases unmatched: 2. Germline CDR1 and CDR2: SGHTA and FQGTGA. This CDR3 region has 15 residues. In DNA, the CDR3 is TGTGCCAGCAGCTCGGGACTAGCGGTCACCGGGGAGCTGTTTTTT. As protein: CASSSGLAVTGELFF.

This chain connects TRBV4-2 to TRBJ2-1; TRBD2 might be the D (5 bases). V dropped 5 bases and J dropped 6 bases, with 8 bases sitting between them. The length of the CDR3 is 12 residues. CDR1 is LGHNA and CDR2 is YNFKEQ in the germline V gene. The CDR3 is CASSGTSNEQFF. CDR3 DNA sequence: TGTGCCAGCAGCGGTACTAGCAATGAGCAGTTCTTC.

The chain carries TRBV7-9 and TRBJ2-7; D uncertain. Deletions cut 5 bases from V and 0 bases from J, with 14 bases between. CDR1 is SEHNR and CDR2 is FQNEAQ in the germline V gene (reference sequence). This CDR3 contains 15 residues. The CDR3 DNA reads as TGTGCCAGCAGCCACCCGACACTAAACTCCTACGAGCAGTACTTC. Its translation is CASSHPTLNSYEQYF.

The chain combines TRBV14 with TRBJ2-3; 7 bases match TRBD2. V shed 4 bases, J shed 2 bases, and the junction held 6 bases outside the gene matches. This CDR3 has 15 amino acids. Looked up from germline, CDR1 is SGHDN and CDR2 is FVKESK. The CDR3 spells CASSPVAGVTDTQYF. CDR3 nucleotides: TGTGCCAGCAGCCCAGTGGCGGGGGTCACAGATACGCAGTATTTT. The variable domain in full, with the rest retrieved from reference TRBV14 and TRBJ2-3, is EAGVTQFPSHSVIEKGQTVTLRCDPISGHDNLYWYRRVMGKEIKFLLHFVKESKQDESGMPNNRFLAERTGGTYSTLKVQPAELEDSGVYFCASSPVAGVTDTQYFGPGTRLTVL.

Points on this clonotype: At one end the junction does not follow the germline gene, possibly because of a read error. The V call is TRBV7-2, the J call TRBJ2-1; possibly TRBD1 for D (6 bases). Germline V gene sequence: CDR1 SGHTA, CDR2 FQGNSA. The CDR3 contains 17 residues. The DNA for the CDR3 is TGTGCCAGCAGCTTAGCACAGGGTAACACTCCCTACGATGAGCAGTTCTTC. As protein: CASSLAQGNTPYDEQFF.

This chain connects TRBV6-5 to TRBJ1-2; 9 positions agree with TRBD1. CDR3 size: 16 residues. Germline V gene lookup returns CDR1 MNHEY and CDR2 SVGAGI. V was clipped by 0 bases and J by 8 bases; unmatched bases: 10. CDR3 loop: CASSYSQGARYRGYTF. CDR3 nucleotide sequence: TGTGCCAGCAGTTACTCACAGGGGGCGCGATATAGGGGCTACACCTTC.

A few counts support this clonotype. The chain uses TRBV7-6 and TRBJ2-4; D uncertain. The DNA end favors TRBJ2-7, so the J call may be wrong. Germline CDR1 is SGHVS and CDR2 is FNYEAQ. The CDR3 spans 14 residues. Written as DNA, the CDR3 is TGTGCCAGCAGCAGCCATGGGCAGAACTACGAGCAGTACTTC. Its translation is CASSSHGQNYEQYF.

The chain couples TRBV14 to TRBJ1-1; possible D gene TRBD1, 6 bases. The CDR3 is 12 amino acids. Germline CDR1 reads SGHDN; CDR2 reads FVKESK. The germline V and J ends were trimmed by 4 bases and 11 bases, with 14 bases remaining between them. CDR3 loop: CASSPRQEGAFF. The CDR3 DNA follows: TGTGCCAGCAGCCCTAGACAGGAGGGGGCTTTCTTT.

J is TRBJ2-7 and V is TRBV27; 7 positions agree with TRBD2. CDR1 is MNHEY, CDR2 SMNVEV, per germline (reference sequence). Trimming at V came to 0 bases and at J to 11 bases, leaving 10 bases not matched to a gene. The CDR3 loop spans 14 amino acids. The DNA for the CDR3 is TGTGCCAGCAGTTTATCGGGGGGGTTTCCTCCAGAGTACTTC. It encodes CASSLSGGFPPEYF.

The gene calls are TRBV7-9 and TRBJ2-5; 10 nucleotides match TRBD2. Trimming cost V 5 bases and J 7 bases; bases outside gene matches: 16. CDR3 length equals 17 residues. Germline assignment: CDR1 SEHNR and CDR2 FQNEAQ (reference sequence). The CDR3 sequence: CASSPPGGTSGVGTQYF. CDR3 in DNA: TGTGCCAGCAGCCCGCCTGGGGGTACTAGCGGGGTCGGGACCCAGTACTTC. Variable domain in full (rest from reference TRBV7-9 and TRBJ2-5): DTGVSQNPRHKITKRGQNVTFRCDPISEHNRLYWYRQTLGQGPEFLTYFQNEAQLEKSRLLSDRFSAERPKGSFSTLEIQRTEQGDSAMYLCASSPPGGTSGVGTQYFGPGTRLLVL.

This clonotype has only a few counts. The chain is built from TRBV5-6 and TRBJ2-2; the D is unclear. Trimming removed 2 bases from V and 0 bases from J, with 8 bases in between. Germline values: CDR1 SGHDT, CDR2 YYEEEE. CDR3 length: 15 amino acids. CDR3 loop: CASSFRGPNTGELFF. CDR3 sequence (DNA): TGTGCCAGCAGCTTTCGAGGACCGAACACCGGGGAGCTGTTTTTT.

Concerning this clonotype: The junction does not match germline at one end; this may be a read error. The V call is TRBV18, the J call TRBJ2-5, with unresolved D. The CDR3 length is 15 residues. The germline CDR1 and CDR2 sequences are KGHSH and LQKENI. The CDR3 sequence is CASLPRQSSQETQYF. DNA of the CDR3: TGTGCCAGCTTACCACGCCAGTCTAGCCAAGAGACCCAGTACTTC.